These T cell receptor beta chains were read from a single sample in a study of regulatory T cells in long-lasting Graves disease. TCRdb passed the multiplex PCR reads through MiXCR, listing each CDR3 protein once. This sample has about 470,000 distinct CDR3 sequences; roughly 21% occur once, and the top ten carry less than 9%. The sequencing used peripheral blood mononuclear cells (PBMCs), collected when the disease was refractory, from a patient treated with antithyroid drugs. These receptors came from a female donor with Graves disease. Both conserved end residues are part of each CDR3. The order of the fields is CDR3 DNA, CDR3 protein, D gene, J gene, clone size, V gene. A D gene is named only where the DNA matches it firmly. Expanded clones get a size class; other rows say once, few or many, or leave the size out.

DNA: TGTGCCAGCAGCTTGATTGGAGGGGAGGTAGCTTTCTTT; CDR3: CASSLIGGEVAFF; D: .; J: TRBJ1-1; size: .; V: TRBV5-4
DNA: TGTGCCATCAGTGCCGGGCAGGGCGGCAATCAGCCCCAGCATTTT; CDR3: CAISAGQGGNQPQHF; D: .; J: TRBJ1-5; size: .; V: TRBV10-3
DNA: TGTGCCACCAGCAGAGATAGATGGGGACAGCCCATGAACACTGAAGCTTTCTTT; CDR3: CATSRDRWGQPMNTEAFF; D: TRBD1; J: TRBJ1-1; size: many; V: TRBV15
DNA: TGTGCCAGCAGCCCCCTAATGGGAGGGGGAAATGGCTACACCTTC; CDR3: CASSPLMGGGNGYTF; D: .; J: TRBJ1-2; size: many; V: TRBV27
DNA: TGTGCCAGCAGACCGGGACAGAGCACAGATACGCAGTATTTT; CDR3: CASRPGQSTDTQYF; D: TRBD1; J: TRBJ2-3; size: .; V: TRBV28
DNA: TGTGCCAGCAGTCCGGCCGGACAGCGCTATGGCTACACCTTC; CDR3: CASSPAGQRYGYTF; D: .; J: TRBJ1-2; size: many; V: TRBV12-3/TRBV12-4
DNA: TGCAGTGCTAGGTTCAGCGGGGGCCAAGAGACCCAGTACTTC; CDR3: CSARFSGGQETQYF; D: TRBD2; J: TRBJ2-5; size: many; V: TRBV20-1
DNA: TGTGCCAGTAGTTCGGCTAGCGGAAATTACGAGCAGTACTTC; CDR3: CASSSASGNYEQYF; D: TRBD2; J: TRBJ2-7; size: many; V: TRBV19
DNA: TGTGCCATCATGACAGGGTTGAGCAATCAGCCCCAGCATTTT; CDR3: CAIMTGLSNQPQHF; D: TRBD1; J: TRBJ1-5; size: many; V: TRBV10-3
DNA: TGCGCCAGCAGAGGGGTCTCCTTACCGACCGGGGAGCTGTTTTTT; CDR3: CASRGVSLPTGELFF; D: .; J: TRBJ2-2; size: .; V: TRBV4-1
DNA: TGTGCCAGCAGCAGATTGGGGCAGGGGGCCCCCGGGGAGCTGTTTTTT; CDR3: CASSRLGQGAPGELFF; D: TRBD1; J: TRBJ2-2; size: few; V: TRBV6-1
DNA: TGTGCCAGCAGTCCGGACAGGGGGGGGTATAGCAATCAGCCCCAGCATTTT; CDR3: CASSPDRGGYSNQPQHF; D: TRBD1; J: TRBJ1-5; size: few; V: TRBV27
DNA: TGTGCCAGCAGTTTCCGGGGGATCTCCTACGGGCAGTACTTC; CDR3: CASSFRGISYGQYF; D: .; J: TRBJ2-7; size: .; V: TRBV28
DNA: TGTGCCTGGGCTCACAGGGGCGGCTACACCTTC; CDR3: CAWAHRGGYTF; D: TRBD1; J: TRBJ1-2; size: few; V: TRBV30
DNA: TGTGCCAGCAGCCCCGCCCCGGGACAGACTAACTATGGCTACACCTTC; CDR3: CASSPAPGQTNYGYTF; D: TRBD1; J: TRBJ1-2; size: .; V: TRBV28
DNA: TGTGCCAGCAGTGCCGACAGGGGGATAACTGGAAACACCATATATTTT; CDR3: CASSADRGITGNTIYF; D: TRBD1; J: TRBJ1-3; size: .; V: TRBV27
DNA: TGTGCCAGCACCCCTTTACCCAGCCAAGCCAAAAACATTCAGTACTTC; CDR3: CASTPLPSQAKNIQYF; D: .; J: TRBJ2-4; size: many; V: TRBV28
DNA: TGCAGTGCTAGACTAGCGGGAGCCTACGAGCAGTACTTC; CDR3: CSARLAGAYEQYF; D: TRBD2; J: TRBJ2-7; size: many; V: TRBV20-1
DNA: TGTGCCTGGAGCCTGGGAGTGACTAATGAAAAACTGTTTTTT; CDR3: CAWSLGVTNEKLFF; D: .; J: TRBJ1-4; size: few; V: TRBV30
DNA: TGTGCCAGCAGCTTAGGAGCGCCCGGGACAGCCTACACCGGGGAGCTGTTTTTT; CDR3: CASSLGAPGTAYTGELFF; D: TRBD1; J: TRBJ2-2; size: few; V: TRBV7-2
DNA: TGTGCCAGCAGCGTAGGGAGCGGAGGAGAGACCCAGTACTTC; CDR3: CASSVGSGGETQYF; D: .; J: TRBJ2-5; size: few; V: TRBV9
DNA: TGTGCCAGTAGTACGGACAGGTATAATTCACCCCTCCACTTT; CDR3: CASSTDRYNSPLHF; D: TRBD1; J: TRBJ1-6; size: .; V: TRBV19
DNA: TGCAGTGCTAGAGAAGGAAGTAGCGGCCACGAGCAGTACTTC; CDR3: CSAREGSSGHEQYF; D: .; J: TRBJ2-7; size: .; V: TRBV20-1
DNA: TGTGCCAGCAAACCATCCTGGGACGGCGGGGACGAGCAGTACTTC; CDR3: CASKPSWDGGDEQYF; D: .; J: TRBJ2-7; size: many; V: TRBV12-3/TRBV12-4
DNA: TGTGCCAGCAGCCCCCGTATTGGCAGGGAGACCTACGAGCAGTACTTC; CDR3: CASSPRIGRETYEQYF; D: .; J: TRBJ2-7; size: few; V: TRBV3-1
DNA: TGTGCCACCAGTGATTTGTCCGGGGGTCTGAAGACCCAGTACTTC; CDR3: CATSDLSGGLKTQYF; D: .; J: TRBJ2-5; size: .; V: TRBV24-1
DNA: TGCGCCAGCAGCCAAGGGTCGGAAGAGACCCAGTACTTC; CDR3: CASSQGSEETQYF; D: .; J: TRBJ2-5; size: many; V: TRBV4-3
DNA: TGCAGTGCTTACCGGGACAGTGTTAATAATTCACCCCTCCACTTT; CDR3: CSAYRDSVNNSPLHF; D: TRBD1; J: TRBJ1-6; size: once; V: TRBV20-1
DNA: TGCAGTGCTAGGAGGGAGGCGCATACCTATAATTCACCCCTCCACTTT; CDR3: CSARREAHTYNSPLHF; D: .; J: TRBJ1-6; size: few; V: TRBV20-1
DNA: TGTGCCAGCAGTTTGAGCGGGAGTGGGGTCGACGAGCAGTACTTC; CDR3: CASSLSGSGVDEQYF; D: TRBD2; J: TRBJ2-7; size: many; V: TRBV28
DNA: TGTGCCAGCAGCCAACTAGGTTTCGGAGAGACCCAGTACTTC; CDR3: CASSQLGFGETQYF; D: .; J: TRBJ2-5; size: many; V: TRBV6-1
DNA: TGTGCCAGCAGTCGCAGGATGAACACTGAAGCTTTCTTT; CDR3: CASSRRMNTEAFF; D: .; J: TRBJ1-1; size: many; V: TRBV28
DNA: TGTGCCAGCGGCCAAGAGGACCGCGCGGCTGAAGCTTTCTTT; CDR3: CASGQEDRAAEAFF; D: .; J: TRBJ1-1; size: .; V: TRBV3-1
DNA: TGTGCCAGCAGTTTGTGGGGGGGGGAGCAGTACTTC; CDR3: CASSLWGGEQYF; D: TRBD2; J: TRBJ2-7; size: many; V: TRBV28
DNA: TGTGCCAGCAGTTACTCGCTCGACCCTAGCAATCAGCCCCAGCATTTT; CDR3: CASSYSLDPSNQPQHF; D: .; J: TRBJ1-5; size: many; V: TRBV6-2/TRBV6-3
DNA: TGCAGTGCTAGAGATAGGAGACTCGGATCAACCGGGGAGCTGTTTTTT; CDR3: CSARDRRLGSTGELFF; D: .; J: TRBJ2-2; size: many; V: TRBV20-1
DNA: TGTGCCACCAGTGATCCGGGTCAATCCAATGAGCAGTTCTTC; CDR3: CATSDPGQSNEQFF; D: .; J: TRBJ2-1; size: few; V: TRBV24-1
DNA: TGTGCCAGCAGCTTGGGTGGGGGGTTCGAGCAGTACTTC; CDR3: CASSLGGGFEQYF; D: .; J: TRBJ2-7; size: .; V: TRBV7-8
DNA: TGTGCCAGTAGTCCCTACGGGACAGGTGTGTACGAGCAGTACTTC; CDR3: CASSPYGTGVYEQYF; D: TRBD1; J: TRBJ2-7; size: few; V: TRBV19
DNA: TGCGCCAGCAGCTTCGGACAGGGGATGGCCGGGGAGCTGTTTTTT; CDR3: CASSFGQGMAGELFF; D: TRBD1; J: TRBJ2-2; size: few; V: TRBV5-1
DNA: TGCAGCGTTCCGGGAGAAGAGACCCAGTACTTC; CDR3: CSVPGEETQYF; D: .; J: TRBJ2-5; size: .; V: TRBV29-1
DNA: TGTGCCAGCAGTTTGTCTTACACCGGGGAGCTGTTTTTT; CDR3: CASSLSYTGELFF; D: .; J: TRBJ2-2; size: many; V: TRBV28
DNA: TGTGCCAGCAGCGTAGGGGGGGCGGGTGGATTGAACACTGAAGCTTTCTTT; CDR3: CASSVGGAGGLNTEAFF; D: .; J: TRBJ1-1; size: few; V: TRBV5-4
DNA: TGCAGCGCGAGAGGATTTAACTATGGCTACACCTTC; CDR3: CSARGFNYGYTF; D: .; J: TRBJ1-2; size: few; V: TRBV29-1
DNA: TGTGCCAGCAGCTTATCTGGGACTAGCGGGAGCAATGAGCAGTTCTTC; CDR3: CASSLSGTSGSNEQFF; D: TRBD2; J: TRBJ2-1; size: .; V: TRBV7-2
DNA: TGTGCCAGCAGCACGACGACAGGGGGGGCGACCGGGGAGCTGTTTTTT; CDR3: CASSTTTGGATGELFF; D: TRBD1; J: TRBJ2-2; size: few; V: TRBV11-2
DNA: TGCGCCAGCAGCTTGTACTCTGGGGCCAACGTCCTGACTTTC; CDR3: CASSLYSGANVLTF; D: .; J: TRBJ2-6; size: many; V: TRBV5-1
DNA: TGCGCCAGCAGCTTGGAAGGGCGCGGCACCGGGGAGCTGTTTTTT; CDR3: CASSLEGRGTGELFF; D: .; J: TRBJ2-2; size: few; V: TRBV5-1
DNA: TGTGCCAGCTGTACCGTCCAAGGGGGCCTCAACACTGAAGCTTTCTTT; CDR3: CASCTVQGGLNTEAFF; D: TRBD1; J: TRBJ1-1; size: .; V: TRBV5-6
DNA: TGCGCCAGCAGCTTGGGGGTTATGTCATCCGAAAACTATGGCTACACCTTC; CDR3: CASSLGVMSSENYGYTF; D: .; J: TRBJ1-2; size: few; V: TRBV5-1
DNA: TGTGCCAGCAGTTTGATGGAATACGAGCAGTACTTC; CDR3: CASSLMEYEQYF; D: .; J: TRBJ2-7; size: many; V: TRBV12-3/TRBV12-4